This T cell receptor beta chain came from a study of CD8+ T cells in alopecia areata. Worth noting for this clone: Its specificity is unknown.

Isolated RNA was reverse transcribed into cDNA used as the sequencing template. Libraries were prepared by immunoSEQ multiplex PCR; TCRdb keeps only in-frame clonotypes and omits some of them. Here the sample spans over 150,000 clones, about 56% being singletons. PBMCs were stained for CD3, CD4 and CD8, and CD4+ and CD8+ T cells were sorted. Findings of the study overall: More clonal than normal scalp was lesional scalp, particularly alopecia totalis/universalis. Normal skin's resident alphabeta T cells are also sequenced in scalp samples.

The germline V gene encodes CDR1 GTSNPN and CDR2 SVGIG (reference sequence). The CDR3 loop spans 15 amino acids. Trimming took 3 bases from V and 3 from J; bases not matched to a gene: 7. The sequence was obtained from a human donor in good health. Sequenced sample: CD8+ T cells sorted from blood. The rearrangement joins TRBV30 to TRBJ1-4; TRBD1 aligns across 7 bases. CDR3 region: CAWRPQGRANEKLFF. Here the CDR3 DNA reads TGTGCCTGGAGGCCACAGGGGAGGGCTAATGAAAAACTGTTTTTT. The full variable domain, in which reference TRBV30 and TRBJ1-4 provide the parts outside the CDR3, is SQTIHQWPATLVQPVGSPLSLECTVEGTSNPNLYWYRQAAGRGLQLLFYSVGIGQISSEVPQNLSASRPQDRQFILSSKKLLLSDSGFYLCAWRPQGRANEKLFFGSGTQLSVL.